This T cell receptor (beta chain) was sequenced in a study of blood T cell repertoires in COVID-19. Some clones are missing from TCRdb's copy, which holds only in-frame ones; the method was immunoSEQ multiplex PCR. The data contain roughly 120,000 clones, roughly four fifths of them singletons. Germline V lookup: CDR1 MDHEN, CDR2 SYDVKM. V lost 6 bases and J 0 bases, leaving 25 bases between the germline ends. CDR3 length: 19 amino acids. This receptor was taken from a woman aged 55-70 years with acute or convalescent COVID-19. V gene TRBV28 combines with J gene TRBJ2-3; D unclear. The sequenced sample was peripheral blood. Here the CDR3 reads CASRRNPRIPTSSTDTQYF. CDR3 sequence (DNA): TGTGCCAGCAGGAGAAACCCGAGGATCCCAACCTCTAGCACAGATACGCAGTATTTT.